This T cell receptor beta chain was recorded in a study of blood T cell repertoires in COVID-19. At the level of the study: Specimens from acute and convalescent COVID-19 originated in the United States, Italy and Spain. PBMCs, B-cell-depleted T cells, or T cells were the source of the cDNA or gDNA that made up the material.

In the original workflow: Using reference gene primer amplification, nucleated cell counts were estimated. This table comes from immunoSEQ multiplex PCR, and its TCRdb copy is limited to in-frame clones, with some not included. V and J calls and clone size follow that table, whereas D and trimming were derived from the DNA. The data hold some 73,000 clones, with roughly 90% observed a single time. With 7 bases clipped from V and 0 bases from J, the junction kept 7 bases outside the gene matches. The germline CDR1 and CDR2 sequences are SNHLY and FYNNEI. The CDR3 consists of 16 residues. V and J are TRBV2 and TRBJ2-7; 12 positions agree with TRBD2. This sequence was found in a human donor in a cohort sampled during active COVID-19. The sample consisted of peripheral blood. CDR3 protein: CASTELAGGFSYEQYF. The CDR3 coding sequence is TGTGCCAGCACGGAACTAGCGGGGGGTTTCTCCTACGAGCAGTACTTC.